The 10 T cell receptor beta chains reported below all come from one sample, sequenced in a study of CDR3 diversity in severe acne. TCRdb independently ran MiXCR on the PCR reads; one entry per CDR3 protein. The sample records more than 85,000 distinct CDR3 sequences, roughly half being singletons. The sequenced material came from blood. Receptors originate from a male donor with acne.

This clonotype was counted at least ten times. In nucleotides, the CDR3 is TGTGCCAGTAGGGCCGTCGATCGGGATGAAAAACTGTTTTTT. It specifies CASRAVDRDEKLFF. V is TRBV19 and J is TRBJ1-4; D not resolved. CDR3 length equals 14 residues. V gave up 6 bases and J gave up 6 bases, with 14 bases separating them. Germline assignment: CDR1 LNHDA and CDR2 SQIVND (reference sequence).

This clonotype occurred many times. V usage is TRBV6-5 and J usage is TRBJ2-7, with D perhaps matching TRBD1 (6 bases). Trimming took off 0 bases at V and 1 base at J, with 13 bases between the two ends. The CDR3 runs to 16 residues. Germline CDR1 reads MNHEY; CDR2 reads SVGAGI. CDR3 sequence reads: CASSYSLGGGSYEQYF. Written as DNA, the CDR3 is TGTGCCAGCAGTTACTCGCTAGGGGGTGGATCCTACGAGCAGTACTTC.

The CDR3: CSARTAGTGGSYNEQFF. The CDR3 nucleotides are TGCAGTGCTAGGACCGCCGGGACAGGCGGTTCCTACAATGAGCAGTTCTTC. The rearrangement joins TRBV20-1 to TRBJ2-1; 8 nucleotides match TRBD1. The V gene's germline CDR1 is DFQATT and CDR2 SNEGSKA (reference sequence). The CDR3 sequence is 17 residues long. V lost 3 bases and J lost 1; bases outside the gene matches: 11.

The V and J genes are TRBV20-1 and TRBJ2-7, with 10 nucleotides matching TRBD2. Germline V gene lookup returns CDR1 DFQATT and CDR2 SNEGSKA (reference sequence). This CDR3 spans 19 amino acids. The J segment lost 0 bases and the V segment lost 0 bases, leaving 14 bases of the junction unmatched. CDR3 sequence reads: CSARDVTSGTPTSSYEQYF. DNA for the CDR3: TGCAGTGCTAGAGATGTAACTAGCGGGACGCCTACAAGCTCCTACGAGCAGTACTTC.

Concerning this clonotype itself: This could be a read error, since a much larger clone is one nucleotide away. This rearrangement joins TRBV7-7 to TRBJ2-2; TRBD1 matches at 8 bases. The CDR3 extends over 15 amino acids. The V gene's germline CDR1 is SSHAT and CDR2 FNYEAQ (reference sequence). CDR3 sequence: CASSLSRQGTGEPFF. CDR3 DNA sequence: TGTGCCAGCAGCTTATCCCGACAGGGGACCGGGGAGCCGTTTTTT.

The V and J genes are TRBV4-3 and TRBJ1-2, with TRBD1 as a possible D gene (6 bases). The V gene's germline CDR1 is LGHNA and CDR2 YSLEER. This CDR3 region has 14 residues. V was pared by 0 bases and J by 3 bases, with 8 bases between. This CDR3 reads CASSQDEGDYGYTF. DNA for the CDR3: TGCGCCAGCAGCCAAGATGAGGGGGACTATGGCTACACCTTC.

This chain uses TRBV10-3 with TRBJ2-5; weak D call: TRBD2 (6 bases). The CDR3 spans 15 residues. CDR1 is ENHRY and CDR2 is SYGVKD in the germline V gene. Trimming pared 8 bases from V and 4 bases from J, leaving 20 bases between. Here the CDR3 reads CAIVHYVQGGETQYF. CDR3 coding DNA: TGTGCCATCGTTCATTATGTCCAGGGAGGAGAGACCCAGTACTTC.

This clonotype was picked up a small number of times. This chain joins TRBV5-4 and TRBJ2-3; a possible D gene is TRBD2 (6 bases). CDR3 length: 12 residues. V lost 4 bases and J 6 bases, leaving 9 bases between the germline ends. Germline CDR1 SGHNT, CDR2 YYREEE (reference sequence). The CDR3 is CASSLLADTQYF. The CDR3 DNA reads as TGTGCCAGCAGCCTTCTAGCGGATACGCAGTATTTT.

This clonotype was detected ten times or more. V gene TRBV4-1 combines with J gene TRBJ2-3; 7 positions agree with TRBD2. The germline gives CDR1 MGHRA, CDR2 YSYEKL. The CDR3 runs to 15 residues. Trimming took 1 base from V and 6 from J; bases not matched to a gene: 7. Here the CDR3 DNA reads TGCGCCAGCAGCCAAGGTATGGCGGGGGTGGATACGCAGTATTTT. Amino acids: CASSQGMAGVDTQYF.

This clonotype appeared a few times. V usage is TRBV2 and J usage is TRBJ2-2; a weak D match, TRBD1 (6 bases). Germline assignment: CDR1 SNHLY and CDR2 FYNNEI. The CDR3 loop spans 14 amino acids. Trimming pared 8 bases from V and 3 bases from J, leaving 13 bases between. In DNA, the CDR3 is TGTGCCAGCTACCAGGGGAAGCACACCGGGGAGCTGTTTTTT. Protein: CASYQGKHTGELFF.